Presented here are 14 T cell receptor beta chains from one specimen sequenced in a study of blood T cell repertoires in COVID-19. Clones were read by immunoSEQ multiplex PCR, and TCRdb kept only the in-frame ones, dropping some. The repertoire has about 480,000 clones, 89% of them found once; the top ten carry approximately 0.9%. The sample was peripheral blood. The receptors stem from a man aged 18 to 30 with COVID-19, enrolled during active disease.

The chain recombines TRBV6-1 with TRBJ2-4; D might be TRBD1 (5 bases). Germline CDR1 is MNHNS and CDR2 is SASEGT. CDR3 size: 17 residues. Trimming left V 3 bases short and J 0 bases short, with 15 bases between. The CDR3 DNA reads as TGTGCCAGCAGTGATTGGCCCCGACAGAGAGCCAAAAACATTCAGTACTTC. This gives the protein CASSDWPRQRAKNIQYF.

The chain combines TRBV4-1 with TRBJ2-7; maybe TRBD1 (6 bases). Trimming shortened V by 3 bases and J by 5 bases, and 14 bases separated the two germline ends. This CDR3 comprises 14 residues. The germline gives CDR1 MGHRA, CDR2 YSYEKL. DNA of the CDR3: TGCGCCAGCAGCCAGGGACAAGGGCTTAACGAGCAGTACTTC. Translating it yields CASSQGQGLNEQYF.

This rearrangement joins TRBV27 to TRBJ1-2; maybe TRBD1 (5 bases). V dropped 5 bases and J dropped 6 bases, with 19 bases sitting between them. This CDR3 is 15 amino acids long. Germline V gene data show CDR1 as MNHEY and CDR2 as SMNVEV (reference sequence). The CDR3 nucleotides read TGTGCCAGCAGTCGATCGGCAGGGTCTATGGATGGCTACACCTTC. Translation: CASSRSAGSMDGYTF.

The chain employs TRBV6-5 and TRBJ2-6; tentative D call: TRBD1 (6 bases). CDR1 is MNHEY, CDR2 SVGAGI, per germline. V shed 2 bases and J shed 2 bases, with 10 bases lying between them. This CDR3 has 16 amino acids. Here the CDR3 DNA reads TGTGCCAGCAGTTACCCCACAGGGACTGGGGCCAACGTCCTGACTTTC. Amino acid sequence: CASSYPTGTGANVLTF.

The chain joins TRBV19 to TRBJ2-3; D unclear. Trimming took off 3 bases at V and 0 bases at J, with 7 bases between the two ends. Germline V CDR1 and CDR2: LNHDA, SQIVND (reference sequence). This CDR3 has 14 residues. The CDR3 protein is CASSIQISTDTQYF. The CDR3 DNA reads TGTGCCAGTAGTATCCAGATTAGCACAGATACGCAGTATTTT. Complete variable domain (other parts from reference TRBV19 and TRBJ2-3): DGGITQSPKYLFRKEGQNVTLSCEQNLNHDAMYWYRQDPGQGLRLIYYSQIVNDFQKGDIAEGYSVSREKKESFPLTVTSAQKNPTAFYLCASSIQISTDTQYFGPGTRLTVL.

This chain uses TRBV11-2 with TRBJ2-1; 8 nucleotides align to TRBD2. J was trimmed by 7 bases and V by 1 base; bases with no gene match: 6. This CDR3 spans 15 amino acids. Germline values: CDR1 SGHAT, CDR2 FQNNGV. The CDR3 DNA reads TGTGCCAGCAGCTTAGGTGGGACTAGGTCAAATGAGCAGTTCTTC. It codes for CASSLGGTRSNEQFF.

The rearrangement uses TRBV6-1 and TRBJ2-3; 7 bases are shared with TRBD1. The V gene end was trimmed by 4 bases and the J gene end by 2 bases; junction bases not matched to a gene: 9. The CDR3 runs 16 residues. The germline gives CDR1 MNHNS, CDR2 SASEGT. DNA for the CDR3: TGTGCCAGCAGTGGTAATCTGGGACAGATCACAGATACGCAGTATTTT. It encodes CASSGNLGQITDTQYF.

CDR3 nucleotide sequence: TGCGCCAGCAGCCACCCCCCCGCAGAAATCTCTGGAAACACCATATATTTT. Amino acids: CASSHPPAEISGNTIYF. The chain is built from TRBV4-1 and TRBJ1-3; no definite D call. CDR3 length: 17 residues. Germline CDR1 reads MGHRA; CDR2 reads YSYEKL. V dropped 3 bases and J dropped 0 bases, with 15 bases sitting between them.

The chain joins TRBV7-6 to TRBJ1-6; tentative D call: TRBD1 (5 bases). The germline gives CDR1 SGHVS, CDR2 FNYEAQ. The CDR3 has 13 residues. Trimming stripped 5 bases from V and 7 bases from J, with 9 bases between. In DNA form, the CDR3 reads TGTGCCAGCAGCAAGACAGAGAATTCACCCCTCCACTTT. Amino acid sequence: CASSKTENSPLHF.

CDR3 loop: CATSDFGTTYNEQFF. CDR3 bases: TGTGCCACCAGTGATTTCGGGACTACCTACAATGAGCAGTTCTTC. J is TRBJ2-1 and V is TRBV24-1, with 7 bases aligning to TRBD2. V gave up 1 base and J gave up 2 bases; unmatched junction bases: 1. CDR1 and CDR2 (germline): KGHDR, SFDVKD. This CDR3 is built from 15 residues.

This rearrangement joins TRBV25-1 to TRBJ2-2; 7 bases line up with TRBD2. Germline CDR1 MGHDK, CDR2 SYGVNS. V shed 6 bases, J shed 2 bases, and the junction held 6 bases outside the gene matches. CDR3 size: 15 residues. CDR3 in amino acids: CASRYRDYNTGELFF. CDR3 nucleotide sequence: TGTGCCAGCAGATACCGGGACTACAACACCGGGGAGCTGTTTTTT. Looking up the rest from reference TRBV25-1 and TRBJ2-2 gives the full variable domain: EADIYQTPRYLVIGTGKKITLECSQTMGHDKMYWYQQDPGMELHLIHYSYGVNSTEKGDLSSESTVSRIRTEHFPLTLESARPSHTSQYLCASRYRDYNTGELFFGEGSRLTVL.

The chain is built from TRBV24-1 and TRBJ2-2; D ambiguous. Trimming took off 9 bases at V and 4 bases at J, with 8 bases between the two ends. Germline V CDR1 and CDR2: KGHDR, SFDVKD. The CDR3 extends over 12 amino acids. Here the CDR3 reads CATAVGTGELFF. CDR3 in DNA: TGTGCCACCGCGGTCGGCACCGGGGAGCTGTTTTTT.

The CDR3: CATSRTVYPYEQYF. CDR3 nucleotide sequence: TGTGCCACCAGCAGAACGGTATACCCCTACGAGCAGTACTTC. This chain links TRBV15 with TRBJ2-7; no definite D call. CDR1 and CDR2 (germline): LNHNV, YYDKDF (reference sequence). V lost 2 bases to trimming and J lost 2 bases, with 10 bases between them. The CDR3 has 14 amino acids. The full variable domain, with the rest looked up from reference TRBV15 and TRBJ2-7, is DAMVIQNPRYQVTQFGKPVTLSCSQTLNHNVMYWYQQKSSQAPKLLFHYYDKDFNNEADTPDNFQSRRPNTSFCFLDIRSPGLGDTAMYLCATSRTVYPYEQYFGPGTRLTVT.

This rearrangement joins TRBV5-1 to TRBJ1-6; 7 bases agree with TRBD1. CDR3 size: 16 residues. The germline CDR1 and CDR2 sequences are SGHRS and YFSETQ. Trimming took 4 bases from V and 0 from J; bases not matched to a gene: 4. The CDR3 nucleotides read TGCGCCAGCAGCGAGACAGGGAGCTCCTATAATTCACCCCTCCACTTT. This gives the protein CASSETGSSYNSPLHF. Full variable domain (outside the CDR3, taken from reference TRBV5-1 and TRBJ1-6): KAGVTQTPRYLIKTRGQQVTLSCSPISGHRSVSWYQQTPGQGLQFLFEYFSETQRNKGNFPGRFSGRQFSNSRSEMNVSTLELGDSALYLCASSETGSSYNSPLHFGNGTRLTVT.